The next 15 T cell receptor beta chains were all read from a single sample in a study of blood T cell repertoires in COVID-19. Measured with immunoSEQ multiplex PCR; TCRdb has only the in-frame clones, and not every one. Here the sample spans under 300,000 clones, 80% to 90% being singletons. The material sequenced was peripheral blood. These TCRs come from a man in his fifties or sixties with acute or convalescent COVID-19.

The chain employs TRBV7-9 and TRBJ2-1; TRBD2 aligns across 11 bases. The V gene's germline CDR1 is SEHNR and CDR2 FQNEAQ (reference sequence). Trimming removed 5 bases from V and 8 bases from J; junction bases left unmatched: 11. The CDR3 contains 16 residues. CDR3 loop: CASSLLAGVGGDEQFF. CDR3 in DNA: TGTGCCAGCAGCCTACTAGCGGGAGTTGGTGGCGATGAGCAGTTCTTC.

This rearrangement joins TRBV6-5 to TRBJ1-1; D is ambiguous. CDR3 length equals 12 residues. CDR1 and CDR2 from the germline V gene are MNHEY and SVGAGI. V lost 6 bases and J lost 2, with 7 bases in between. CDR3 in amino acids: CASRGLNTEAFF. CDR3 DNA sequence: TGTGCCAGCAGGGGCCTTAACACTGAAGCTTTCTTT.

The chain employs TRBV20-1 and TRBJ2-7, with unresolved D. Germline assignment: CDR1 DFQATT and CDR2 SNEGSKA (reference sequence). CDR3 length: 11 residues. V lost 3 bases and J 3 bases, leaving 6 bases between the germline ends. CDR3: CSASRVYEQYF. In DNA form, the CDR3 reads TGCAGTGCTAGCCGCGTCTACGAGCAGTACTTC.

This clone was observed a single time. V is TRBV19 and J is TRBJ1-5, with 7 bases matching TRBD1. This CDR3 is built from 20 residues. The junction had 20 bases not matched to a gene; V was cut back by 6 bases and J by 0 bases. Germline V gene lookup returns CDR1 LNHDA and CDR2 SQIVND (reference sequence). The CDR3 loop is CASRDRGLRLGTDSNQPQHF. CDR3 DNA: TGTGCCAGTAGGGATAGGGGCCTTCGACTGGGGACAGATAGCAATCAGCCCCAGCATTTT.

The rearrangement links TRBV27 to TRBJ1-2, with TRBD1 identical over 9 bases. V was clipped by 1 base and J by 8 bases; unmatched bases: 5. CDR3 length equals 14 residues. Germline V gene sequence: CDR1 MNHEY, CDR2 SMNVEV (reference sequence). CDR3 sequence: CASSLYRGQRGYTF. The CDR3 nucleotides read TGTGCCAGCAGTTTATACAGGGGGCAGCGGGGCTACACCTTC.

This clone was counted only a few times. The V call is TRBV19, the J call TRBJ1-1; D gene ambiguous. Germline-derived CDR1 and CDR2 are LNHDA and SQIVND (reference sequence). The CDR3 length is 10 residues. The ends were cut back, 8 bases at V and 8 bases at J, with 9 bases in the middle. CDR3 nucleotide sequence: TGTGCCAGTGAACATACGGAAGCTTTCTTT. Translated, it gives CASEHTEAFF.

Here the CDR3 reads CASSFGLAGGEDTQYF. The CDR3 region has the DNA TGTGCCAGCAGCTTCGGACTAGCGGGAGGGGAAGATACGCAGTATTTT. The V and J genes are TRBV7-9 and TRBJ2-3; 15 positions agree with TRBD2. The CDR3 spans 16 residues. J gave up 5 bases and V 3 bases, and 3 bases lay outside the gene matches. Germline CDR1 reads SEHNR; CDR2 reads FQNEAQ (reference sequence).

V usage is TRBV28 and J usage is TRBJ1-5, with D maybe TRBD1 (5 bases). CDR3 length: 15 amino acids. V was trimmed by 5 bases and J by 4 bases, leaving 15 bases between them. Germline-derived CDR1 and CDR2 are MDHEN and SYDVKM. The CDR3 reads CASSALGGGNQPQHF. The CDR3 DNA sequence: TGTGCCAGCAGTGCGTTGGGGGGAGGGAATCAGCCCCAGCATTTT.

This clone occurred a few times. The CDR3 loop reads CASSVGAGDSYEQYF. CDR3 coding DNA: TGTGCCAGCAGCGTAGGGGCGGGCGACTCCTACGAGCAGTACTTC. The chain recombines TRBV9 with TRBJ2-7, with D possibly matching TRBD2 (5 bases). The germline V and J ends were trimmed by 0 bases and 0 bases, with 10 bases remaining between them. Germline CDR1 SGDLS, CDR2 YYNGEE. The CDR3 is 15 residues long.

The chain combines TRBV6-5 with TRBJ2-5, with TRBD1 matching over 11 bases. With 7 bases clipped from V and 4 bases from J, the junction kept 8 bases outside the gene matches. This CDR3 is built from 15 residues. In germline, CDR1 is MNHEY, CDR2 SVGAGI. Here the CDR3 DNA reads TGTGCCAGCAAACCTGGGGGACAGGGGGGAGAGACCCAGTACTTC. The encoded protein is CASKPGGQGGETQYF.

This chain joins TRBV27 and TRBJ2-2; 13 positions match TRBD2. This CDR3 contains 16 residues. In germline, CDR1 is MNHEY, CDR2 SMNVEV (reference sequence). Trimming at V came to 4 bases and at J to 8 bases, leaving 7 bases not matched to a gene. The CDR3 sequence: CASSSYGLAGEGELFF. DNA for the CDR3: TGTGCCAGCAGTTCCTACGGACTAGCGGGAGAGGGGGAGCTGTTTTTT.

This clone was observed once. The rearrangement links TRBV28 to TRBJ2-7; 7 nucleotides match TRBD1. V dropped 5 bases and J dropped 3; count of bases not matched to a gene: 7. Germline values: CDR1 MDHEN, CDR2 SYDVKM. The CDR3 contains 14 residues. The CDR3 region is CASSRPGQSYEQYF. CDR3 sequence (DNA): TGTGCCAGCAGTCGTCCGGGACAGAGCTACGAGCAGTACTTC.

This clone was detected only a few times. The V call is TRBV7-8, the J call TRBJ2-2; 11 bases are a match to TRBD2. Germline V gives CDR1 SGHVS, CDR2 FQNEAQ. The CDR3 loop spans 19 amino acids. The ends lost 6 bases at V and 1 base at J; junction bases unmatched: 13. DNA for the CDR3: TGTGCCAGCAGATATCCTAAGGGACTAGCGGTAAAGAACACCGGGGAGCTGTTTTTT. It codes for CASRYPKGLAVKNTGELFF.

As to this clone: The same CDR3 also results from other DNA sequences found in this sample. The chain carries TRBV4-3 and TRBJ1-3, with 7 positions matching TRBD1. Germline values: CDR1 LGHNA, CDR2 YSLEER. This CDR3 comprises 16 residues. V lost 1 base to trimming and J lost 1 base; unmatched junction nucleotides: 4. The CDR3 region has the DNA TGCGCCAGCAGCCAAGTGACAGGGACGTCTGGAAACACCATATATTTT. It codes for CASSQVTGTSGNTIYF.

The CDR3 sequence is CASQGGQGVGELFF. CDR3 nucleotides: TGTGCCAGCCAGGGCGGACAGGGGGTCGGGGAGCTGTTTTTT. The V and J genes are TRBV27 and TRBJ2-2, with 10 bases identical to TRBD1. This CDR3 has 14 residues. Germline V CDR1 and CDR2: MNHEY, SMNVEV (reference sequence). After removal of 8 bases from V and 7 bases from J, the junction contained 7 bases not matched to a gene.